Listed below are T cell receptor beta chains from one sample, sequenced in a study of blood T cell repertoires in COVID-19. Clones were read by immunoSEQ multiplex PCR, and TCRdb kept only the in-frame ones, dropping some. The top ten hold roughly 15% of the sample, which has 220,000 or so clones, 85% to 90% seen once. Sample: PBMCs or T cells enriched from blood (not recorded which). These receptors came from a woman aged 45-65 years with acute COVID-19. The CDR3 runs from the conserved cysteine through the conserved F or W. The D gene is left open where the match is weak.

v_gene	d_gene	j_gene	CDR3nt	CDR3aa
TRBV5-1	NA	TRBJ1-4	TGCGCCAGCAGCCGACGACACGCAACTAATGAAAAACTGTTTTTT	CASSRRHATNEKLFF
TRBV7-2	NA	TRBJ2-1	TGTGCCAGCAGCTTGAGGGTCGACATACAACACAATGAGCAGTTCTTC	CASSLRVDIQHNEQFF
TRBV7-9	TRBD2	TRBJ2-2	TGTGCCAGCAGCCCCCGGGGGGGGGTGACCGGGGAGCTGTTTTTT	CASSPRGGVTGELFF
TRBV2	NA	TRBJ1-4	TGTGCCAGCAGCCTATCCAGGGGAGTTAATGAAAAACTGTTTTTT	CASSLSRGVNEKLFF
TRBV28	TRBD1	TRBJ1-1	TGTGCCAGCAGTTTCTGGACAGGGCACACTGAAGCTTTCTTT	CASSFWTGHTEAFF
TRBV5-1	NA	TRBJ2-5	TGCGCCAGCAGCTTGGGCGGTCGGGAGCGAAGCCGGGGAAGGCAAGAGACCCAGTACTTC	CASSLGGRERSRGRQETQYF
TRBV7-2	NA	TRBJ2-1	TGTGCCAGCAGCCGCACCGGTTCCTCACTCTACAATGAGCAGTTCTTC	CASSRTGSSLYNEQFF
TRBV12-3/TRBV12-4	NA	TRBJ2-7	TGTGCCAGCAGTTTCGGGAGCTCCTACGAGCAGTACTTC	CASSFGSSYEQYF
TRBV7-2	NA	TRBJ1-3	TGTGCCAGCAGCTTAGTGCCTTCCGGGGTCGGAAACACCATATATTTT	CASSLVPSGVGNTIYF
TRBV15	TRBD1	TRBJ1-5	TGTGCCACCAGCAGAAGGGACAGGGAGGGTCAGCCCCAGCATTTT	CATSRRDREGQPQHF
TRBV19	TRBD1	TRBJ2-5	TGTGCCAGTAGTATGGGGGACAGGGGGCCAGAGACCCAGTACTTC	CASSMGDRGPETQYF
TRBV3-1/TRBV3-2	NA	TRBJ1-1	TGTGCCAGCAGCCGAATCGCCCGCGGCACTGAAGCTTTCTTT	CASSRIARGTEAFF
TRBV6-5	NA	TRBJ2-7	TGTGCCAGCAGTTACAAGGGAGACTACGAGCAGTACTTC	CASSYKGDYEQYF
TRBV4-2	TRBD1	TRBJ2-7	TGTGCCAGCAGACCAGGGGGCTTGAGCTCCTACGAGCAGTACTTC	CASRPGGLSSYEQYF
TRBV25-1	NA	TRBJ1-1	TGTGCCAGCAGTCGACTGGACAGTACTGAAGCTTTCTTT	CASSRLDSTEAFF
TRBV7-2	TRBD2	TRBJ2-7	TGTGCCAGCAGCTTAGTTAGCGGGAGGGGCTCCTACGAGCAGTACTTC	CASSLVSGRGSYEQYF